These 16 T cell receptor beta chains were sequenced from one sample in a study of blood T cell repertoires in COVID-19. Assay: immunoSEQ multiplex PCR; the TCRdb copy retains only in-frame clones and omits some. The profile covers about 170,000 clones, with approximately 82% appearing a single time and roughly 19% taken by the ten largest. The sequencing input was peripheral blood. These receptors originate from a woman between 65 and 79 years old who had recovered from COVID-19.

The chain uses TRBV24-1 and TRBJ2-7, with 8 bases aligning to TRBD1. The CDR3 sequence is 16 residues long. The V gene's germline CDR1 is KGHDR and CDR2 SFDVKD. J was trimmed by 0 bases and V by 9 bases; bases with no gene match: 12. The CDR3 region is CATGQGGIMGSYEQYF. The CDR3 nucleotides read TGTGCCACCGGACAGGGTGGGATTATGGGCTCCTACGAGCAGTACTTC.

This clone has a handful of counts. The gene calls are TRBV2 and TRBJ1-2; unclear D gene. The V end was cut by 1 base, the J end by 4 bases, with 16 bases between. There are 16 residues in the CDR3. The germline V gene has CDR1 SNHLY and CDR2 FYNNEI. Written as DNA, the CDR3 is TGTGCCAGCAGTGAAGGAGGGAGGTCGAATCGCTATGGCTACACCTTC. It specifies CASSEGGRSNRYGYTF.

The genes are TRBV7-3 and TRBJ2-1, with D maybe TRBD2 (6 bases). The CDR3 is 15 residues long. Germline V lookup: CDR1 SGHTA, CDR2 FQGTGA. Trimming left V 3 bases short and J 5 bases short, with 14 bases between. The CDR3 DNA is TGTGCCAGCAGCTTCCGGGGGAGTCCCCACAATGAGCAGTTCTTC. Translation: CASSFRGSPHNEQFF.

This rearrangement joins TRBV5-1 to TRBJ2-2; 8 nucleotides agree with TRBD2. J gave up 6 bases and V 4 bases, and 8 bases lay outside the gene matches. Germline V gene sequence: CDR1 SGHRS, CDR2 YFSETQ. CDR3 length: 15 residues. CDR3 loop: CASSPGGTRSGELFF. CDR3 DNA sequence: TGCGCCAGCAGCCCGGGGGGGACTAGGTCCGGGGAGCTGTTTTTT.

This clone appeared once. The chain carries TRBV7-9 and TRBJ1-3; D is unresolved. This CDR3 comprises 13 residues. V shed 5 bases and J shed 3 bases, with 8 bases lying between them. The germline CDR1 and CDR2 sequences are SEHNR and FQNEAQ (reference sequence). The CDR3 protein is CASSPPVGNTIYF. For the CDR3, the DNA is TGTGCCAGCAGCCCCCCGGTTGGAAACACCATATATTTT.

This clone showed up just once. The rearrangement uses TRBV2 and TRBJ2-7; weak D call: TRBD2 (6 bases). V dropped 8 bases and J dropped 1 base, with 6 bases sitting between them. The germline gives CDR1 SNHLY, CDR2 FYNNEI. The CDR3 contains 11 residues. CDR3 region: CASRESYEQYF. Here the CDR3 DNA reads TGTGCCAGCCGGGAGTCCTACGAGCAGTACTTC.

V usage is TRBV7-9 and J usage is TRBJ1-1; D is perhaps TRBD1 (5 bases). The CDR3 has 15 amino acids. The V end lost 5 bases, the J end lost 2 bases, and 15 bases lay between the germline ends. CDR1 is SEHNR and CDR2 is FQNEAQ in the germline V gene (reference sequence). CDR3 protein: CASSTRGFRNTEAFF. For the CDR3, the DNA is TGTGCCAGCAGCACCCGGGGGTTCCGAAACACTGAAGCTTTCTTT.

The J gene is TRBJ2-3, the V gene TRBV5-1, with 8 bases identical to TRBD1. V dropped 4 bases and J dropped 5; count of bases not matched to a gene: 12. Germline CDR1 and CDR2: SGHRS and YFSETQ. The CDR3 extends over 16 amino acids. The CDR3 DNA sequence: TGCGCCAGCAGCCAAATGGACAGGGCCGCGGGAGATACGCAGTATTTT. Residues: CASSQMDRAAGDTQYF. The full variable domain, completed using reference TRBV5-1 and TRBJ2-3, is KAGVTQTPRYLIKTRGQQVTLSCSPISGHRSVSWYQQTPGQGLQFLFEYFSETQRNKGNFPGRFSGRQFSNSRSEMNVSTLELGDSALYLCASSQMDRAAGDTQYFGPGTRLTVL.

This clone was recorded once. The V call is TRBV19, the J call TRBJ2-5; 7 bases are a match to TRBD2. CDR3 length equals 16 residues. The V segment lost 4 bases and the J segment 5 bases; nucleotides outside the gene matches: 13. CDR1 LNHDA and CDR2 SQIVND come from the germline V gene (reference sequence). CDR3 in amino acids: CASSNPGGEAGETQYF. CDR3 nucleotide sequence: TGTGCCAGTAGTAACCCGGGTGGGGAAGCGGGGGAGACCCAGTACTTC.

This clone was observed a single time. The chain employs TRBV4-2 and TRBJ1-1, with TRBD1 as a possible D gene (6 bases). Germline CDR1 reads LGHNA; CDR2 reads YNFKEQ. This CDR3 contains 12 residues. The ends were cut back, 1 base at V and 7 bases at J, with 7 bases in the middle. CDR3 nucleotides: TGTGCCAGCAGCCAAGGACAGGATGAAGCTTTCTTT. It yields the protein CASSQGQDEAFF.

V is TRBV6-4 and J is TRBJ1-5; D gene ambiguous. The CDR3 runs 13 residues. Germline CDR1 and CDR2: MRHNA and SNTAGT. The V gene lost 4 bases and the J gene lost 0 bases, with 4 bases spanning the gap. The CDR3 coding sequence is TGTGCCAGCAGTGCCTATAGCAATCAGCCCCAGCATTTT. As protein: CASSAYSNQPQHF.

CDR3 sequence (DNA): TGTGCCAGCAGTCCTAGCGCTAGCTCCTACAATGAGCAGTTCTTC. Amino acids: CASSPSASSYNEQFF. The chain couples TRBV27 to TRBJ2-1; D is possibly TRBD2 (6 bases). Trimming shortened V by 5 bases and J by 0 bases, and 11 bases separated the two germline ends. The CDR3 has 15 amino acids. Germline CDR1 is MNHEY and CDR2 is SMNVEV (reference sequence).

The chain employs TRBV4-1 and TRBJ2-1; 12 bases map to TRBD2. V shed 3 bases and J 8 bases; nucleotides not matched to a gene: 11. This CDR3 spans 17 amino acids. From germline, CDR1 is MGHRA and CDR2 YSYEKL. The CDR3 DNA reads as TGCGCCAGCAGCCAGACCCCTAGCGGGAGGGCCGGGGATGAGCAGTTCTTC. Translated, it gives CASSQTPSGRAGDEQFF.

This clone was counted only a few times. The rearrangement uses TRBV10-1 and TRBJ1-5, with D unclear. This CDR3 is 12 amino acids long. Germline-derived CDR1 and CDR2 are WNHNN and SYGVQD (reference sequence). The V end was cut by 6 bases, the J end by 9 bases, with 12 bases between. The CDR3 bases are TGCGCCAGCAGCCCGACCGGCGGGCCCCAGCATTTT. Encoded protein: CASSPTGGPQHF.

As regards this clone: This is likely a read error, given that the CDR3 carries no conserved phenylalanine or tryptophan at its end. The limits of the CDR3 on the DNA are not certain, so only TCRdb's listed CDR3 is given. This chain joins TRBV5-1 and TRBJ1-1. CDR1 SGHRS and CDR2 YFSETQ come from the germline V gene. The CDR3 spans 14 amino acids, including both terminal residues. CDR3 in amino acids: CASSLDPSLAYHKL.

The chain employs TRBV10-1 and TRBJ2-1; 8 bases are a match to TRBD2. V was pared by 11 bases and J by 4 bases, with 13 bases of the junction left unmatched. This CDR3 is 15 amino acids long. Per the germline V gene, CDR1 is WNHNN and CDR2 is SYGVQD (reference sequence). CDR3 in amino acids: CAPLKKSGGYNEQFF. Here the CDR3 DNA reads TGCGCCCCCTTAAAGAAGAGCGGGGGTTACAATGAGCAGTTCTTC.